This TCR beta chain was found in a study of regulatory T cells in long-lasting Graves disease. The study's findings and limits: The study found TRBV28, TRBJ1-2 and TRBJ2-5 favored in persistent disease.

The CDR3 extends over 15 amino acids. CDR1 and CDR2 from the germline V gene are ENHRY and SYGVKD. V was pared by 3 bases and J by 0 bases, with 9 bases between. HTBI primers from iRepertoire and Arm-PCR of CDR3 regions yielded the TCR beta libraries. TCRdb analysed the multiplex PCR reads with MiXCR anew, one entry per CDR3 protein. The sample records around 480,000 distinct CDR3 sequences, around 15% being singletons. The time point is: newly diagnosed GD, antithyroid drugs for less than 3 months. From PBMCs, RNA was extracted and then used to make the TCR library. This clonotype was counted between two and nine times. The antigen is not known. The sample also formed part of further work on T cells in Graves' hyperthyroidism and ophthalmopathy. According to that study: In the first-round RT-PCR of the TCR CDR3, the HTBI primer set was used.

The chain is built from TRBV10-3 and TRBJ1-3; D uncertain. Sequenced material: peripheral blood mononuclear cells (PBMCs), taken at new diagnosis, from a patient treated with antithyroid drugs. This sequence was found in a man in his forties or fifties with Graves disease. In DNA, the CDR3 is TGTGCCATCAGTGACGGGGTGCCCTCTGGAAACACCATATATTTT. This gives the protein CAISDGVPSGNTIYF.